A selection of T cell receptor beta chains follows, all from one sample in a study of shared T cell receptors in the human thymus. TCRdb's copy holds only in-frame clones and misses some; the assay was immunoSEQ multiplex PCR. The table shows 700,000 or so clones, with approximately 85% occurring only once. The same sample was also studied in work on human thymus T cells.

The specimen sequenced was thymocytes. Receptors originate from a girl younger than two with a congenital heart defect. Each CDR3 is given with its conserved first and last residue. Each record gives: clone size, V gene, J gene, D gene, CDR3 DNA, CDR3 protein. The D gene is left open where the match is weak. Clone size appears in some rows only: once, few, many, or a class for an expanded clone.

>-|TRBV5-1|TRBJ1-1|-
TGCGCCAGCAGCTCCCACAGGGATAAAGCTTTCTTT
CASSSHRDKAFF
>-|TRBV2|TRBJ2-1|-
TGTGCCAGCAGGGGAACAGAGGGTGACAATGAGGAGCAGTTCTTC
CASRGTEGDNEEQFF
>-|TRBV28|TRBJ2-7|TRBD1
TGTGCCAGCAGGCAAGATAACAGGGGGCTGTCCTACGAGCAGTACTTC
CASRQDNRGLSYEQYF
>few|TRBV9|TRBJ2-1|-
TGTGCCAGCAGCGCTACCCCCAGGGGACCCTACAATGAGCAGTTCTTC
CASSATPRGPYNEQFF
>-|TRBV27|TRBJ1-1|-
TGTGCCAGCAGTTTATCGATCTCAGGGTTGGTCACTGAAGCTTTCTTT
CASSLSISGLVTEAFF
>-|TRBV27|TRBJ1-1|TRBD1
TGTGCCAGCACCCCTGGGGGCGGACAGGGCCCCACTGAAGCTTTCTTT
CASTPGGGQGPTEAFF
>-|TRBV5-4|TRBJ1-2|TRBD1
TGTGCCAGCAGCCGGACAGGGGGCGCTGGCTACACCTTC
CASSRTGGAGYTF
>-|TRBV15|TRBJ1-1|TRBD1
TGTGCCACCAGCGACAGGGACACTGAAGCTTTCTTT
CATSDRDTEAFF
>-|TRBV25-1|TRBJ1-3|-
TGTGCCAGCAGTGAATGGCATCTCAGCTCTGGAAACACCATATATTTT
CASSEWHLSSGNTIYF
>-|TRBV7-9|TRBJ2-5|-
TGTGCCAGCAGCTTAATTGTCGGACAGCAAGAGACCCAGTACTTC
CASSLIVGQQETQYF
>-|TRBV2|TRBJ1-4|-
TGTGCCATCTTACACTACCGGGGGACGGGAGAAAAACTGTTTTTT
CAILHYRGTGEKLFF
>-|TRBV11-2|TRBJ2-4|TRBD2
TGTGCCAGCAGCCCCCGGACTAGCGGGTGGGGAAACATTCAGTACTTC
CASSPRTSGWGNIQYF
>-|TRBV11-2|TRBJ2-2|TRBD1
TGTGCCAGCAGCTCCAAGACAGGGGCTCCGATCACCGGGGAGCTGTTTTTT
CASSSKTGAPITGELFF
>once|TRBV15|TRBJ2-1|TRBD2
TGTGCCACCAGCAGAGATGCAGGGGCTAGCGGGGACAATGAGCAGTTCTTC
CATSRDAGASGDNEQFF
>-|TRBV9|TRBJ2-7|-
TGTGCCAGCAGCACCTGGGGAGGGGGTGAGCAGTACTTC
CASSTWGGGEQYF
>-|TRBV5-1|TRBJ2-1|TRBD1
TGCGCCAGCAGCCCGCAGCTGACAGGGGGGTCCTACAATGAGCAGTTCTTC
CASSPQLTGGSYNEQFF
>-|TRBV27|TRBJ2-7|TRBD1
TGTGCCAGCAGTCCCAAACTAACCGGCGAGGGACAGGGGGATCAATACGAGCAGTACTTC
CASSPKLTGEGQGDQYEQYF
>-|TRBV28|TRBJ2-6|TRBD1
TGTGCCAGCAGTTTGAAGAGGGGGCCTCCTGGGGCCAACGTCCTGACTTTC
CASSLKRGPPGANVLTF
>-|TRBV19|TRBJ2-1|-
TGTGCCAGTACTCAAGGGCCTTATCGACGGGGTGAGCAGTTCTTC
CASTQGPYRRGEQFF
>-|TRBV18|TRBJ1-5|-
TGTGCCAGCTCACGAACAGGGTTTTTGAAGCCCCAGCATTTT
CASSRTGFLKPQHF
>-|TRBV7-2|TRBJ2-5|-
TGTGCCAGCAGGCATAGCGCGGGGGCAGAGACCCAGTACTTC
CASRHSAGAETQYF
>-|TRBV5-1|TRBJ2-6|-
TGCGCCAGCAGCTTGGGGCAAGGGGCTAAGTACTCTGGGGCCAACGTCCTGACTTTC
CASSLGQGAKYSGANVLTF
>-|TRBV18|TRBJ2-7|-
TGTGCCAGCTCACCACCGATGGCAGGGTACTACGAGCAGTACTTC
CASSPPMAGYYEQYF
>-|TRBV5-6|TRBJ2-7|-
TGTGCCAGCAGCTTCGGAACCCGCGGCTACGAGCAGTACTTC
CASSFGTRGYEQYF
>-|TRBV5-4|TRBJ2-1|-
TGTGCCAGCAGCTTGTCCAGGGCCCCCTCCGACAATGAGCAGTTCTTC
CASSLSRAPSDNEQFF
>-|TRBV5-6|TRBJ2-2|-
TGTGCCAGCAGCTTAGTCGGGGTTTTGGTTAGCACCGGGGAGCTGTTTTTT
CASSLVGVLVSTGELFF
>-|TRBV9|TRBJ2-1|TRBD2
TGTGCCAGCAGCGTACCCGCAGGCGGGGGTACGGGCAATGAGCAGTTCTTC
CASSVPAGGGTGNEQFF
>-|TRBV10-2|TRBJ2-3|-
TGCGCCAGCAGTGAACAGGGAAGGACAGATACGCAGTATTTT
CASSEQGRTDTQYF
>-|TRBV4-2|TRBJ2-6|TRBD1
TGTGCCAGCAGCCACGACAGGGGTGAACTCTCTGGGGCCAACGTCCTGACTTTC
CASSHDRGELSGANVLTF
>-|TRBV14|TRBJ2-3|-
TGTGCCACCTCTCGGGGAGGTTGGGCAGATACGCAGTATTTT
CATSRGGWADTQYF
>-|TRBV28|TRBJ1-6|-
TGTGCCAGCAGTGGACAATGGCGGACAGCCTATTCACCCCTCCACTTT
CASSGQWRTAYSPLHF
>-|TRBV4-3|TRBJ1-1|-
TGCGCCAGCAGCCAAGATCGTCGACAGAGTGAAGCTTTCTTT
CASSQDRRQSEAFF
>-|TRBV4-3|TRBJ2-1|TRBD2
TGCGCCAGCAGCCCGTACTTAGCGGGGGGATACAATGAGCAGTTCTTC
CASSPYLAGGYNEQFF
>-|TRBV25-1|TRBJ1-3|-
TGTGCCAGCAGTGAAACAAGGGGTTTCTCTGGAAACACCATATATTTT
CASSETRGFSGNTIYF
>-|TRBV5-1|TRBJ1-2|TRBD1
TGCGCCAGCAGCTTCAACTGGGGGACAGGTCCTCGAGCTAACTATGGCTACACCTTC
CASSFNWGTGPRANYGYTF
>-|TRBV19|TRBJ2-2|-
TGTGCCAGTACCAGCCGGGACTACACCGGGGAGCTGTTTTTT
CASTSRDYTGELFF
>-|TRBV14|TRBJ2-3|TRBD2
TGTGCCAGCAGCCAAGGGAGGTTGGCGGGGGGCACAGATACGCAGTATTTT
CASSQGRLAGGTDTQYF
>-|TRBV4-1|TRBJ1-1|-
TGCGCCAGCAGCACCCGACAGTTAATGAACACTGAAGCTTTCTTT
CASSTRQLMNTEAFF
>few|TRBV7-6|TRBJ2-7|-
TGTGCCAGCAGCTTAGCGCGGCAGGTCCCCGCCTCGGGGGAGCAGTACTTC
CASSLARQVPASGEQYF
>-|TRBV6-5|TRBJ1-1|-
TGTGCCACCCAGGGCAGCACTGAAGCTTTCTTT
CATQGSTEAFF
>-|TRBV19|TRBJ2-3|TRBD1
TGTGCCAGTAGTAGAGGACCTAGGGGGCTCACAGATACGCAGTATTTT
CASSRGPRGLTDTQYF
>-|TRBV19|TRBJ1-3|-
TGTGCGAGTAAGAGTGCTGGAAACACCATATATTTT
CASKSAGNTIYF
>-|TRBV13|TRBJ1-1|-
TGTGCCAGCAGCTTAACAGGTAAAGAGTCCGAAGCTTTCTTT
CASSLTGKESEAFF
>-|TRBV19|TRBJ1-2|-
TGTGCCAGTAGTATCAGCCGGACATGGGCCTACACCTTC
CASSISRTWAYTF
>-|TRBV10-3|TRBJ2-7|-
TGTGCCATCAGTCCCCCTACCGGGGGTTCCTACGAGCAGTACTTC
CAISPPTGGSYEQYF
>-|TRBV9|TRBJ2-5|-
TGTGCCAGCAGCGTAGATGGCAGGAACCAAGAGACCCAGTACTTC
CASSVDGRNQETQYF
>-|TRBV10-3|TRBJ2-7|TRBD2
TGTGCCATCACAGAAAACTGGACTAGCTTGACCTACGAGCAGTACTTC
CAITENWTSLTYEQYF
>-|TRBV9|TRBJ2-5|-
TGTGCCAGCGGGACCCCCCTTCGATCGGCAGGGGAACAAGAGACCCAGTACTTC
CASGTPLRSAGEQETQYF